Presented here are 5 T cell receptor beta chains from one specimen sequenced in a study of blood T cell repertoires in COVID-19. Clones were read by immunoSEQ multiplex PCR, and TCRdb kept only the in-frame ones, dropping some. The sample lists about 140,000 clones, 75% to 85% occurring once. The sample comprised peripheral blood. The receptors shown here come from a man aged 45-65 years with acute or convalescent COVID-19.

This clone was detected only once. The chain combines TRBV6-5 with TRBJ2-2, with 9 bases that match TRBD1. The length of the CDR3 is 15 residues. With 7 bases clipped from V and 4 bases from J, the junction kept 7 bases outside the gene matches. The germline CDR1 and CDR2 sequences are MNHEY and SVGAGI. The DNA of the CDR3 is TGTGCCAGCAACCGGGACAGGGCGATCACCGGGGAGCTGTTTTTT. Translating gives CASNRDRAITGELFF.

With respect to this clone: The sample contains more than one DNA sequence encoding this CDR3. CDR3 region: CAWTRQGGQPQHF. The CDR3 DNA follows: TGTGCCTGGACGAGACAGGGTGGTCAGCCCCAGCATTTT. This chain connects TRBV30 to TRBJ1-5; TRBD1 aligns across 7 bases. Germline V CDR1 and CDR2: GTSNPN, SVGIG (reference sequence). The CDR3 loop spans 13 amino acids. The trim removed 4 bases at V and 6 bases at J, leaving 6 bases unmatched.

CDR3 nucleotides: TGTGCCAGTAGTATGGCAGGGAACAATCAGCCCCAGCATTTT. This translates into CASSMAGNNQPQHF. The rearrangement links TRBV19 to TRBJ1-5; D is perhaps TRBD1 (5 bases). Germline V gives CDR1 LNHDA, CDR2 SQIVND (reference sequence). This CDR3 is 14 amino acids long. The germline V and J ends were trimmed by 3 bases and 3 bases, with 9 bases remaining between them.

J is TRBJ1-4 and V is TRBV5-1; D not certain. Trimming shortened V by 2 bases and J by 0 bases, and 5 bases separated the two germline ends. Germline CDR1 and CDR2: SGHRS and YFSETQ. The length of the CDR3 is 14 residues. Here the CDR3 DNA reads TGCGCCAGCAGCTTTACTTCAACTAATGAAAAACTGTTTTTT. Encoded protein: CASSFTSTNEKLFF.

The gene calls are TRBV5-3 and TRBJ2-4, with TRBD2 matching over 8 bases. TRBV5-3 belongs to the ORF category, with a function that is uncertain. The CDR3 contains 18 residues. The junction had 12 bases not matched to a gene; V was cut back by 4 bases and J by 0 bases. CDR3 sequence: CARSNRPIAGLAKNIQYF. The CDR3 bases are TGTGCCAGAAGCAATCGCCCCATAGCGGGACTAGCCAAAAACATTCAGTACTTC.